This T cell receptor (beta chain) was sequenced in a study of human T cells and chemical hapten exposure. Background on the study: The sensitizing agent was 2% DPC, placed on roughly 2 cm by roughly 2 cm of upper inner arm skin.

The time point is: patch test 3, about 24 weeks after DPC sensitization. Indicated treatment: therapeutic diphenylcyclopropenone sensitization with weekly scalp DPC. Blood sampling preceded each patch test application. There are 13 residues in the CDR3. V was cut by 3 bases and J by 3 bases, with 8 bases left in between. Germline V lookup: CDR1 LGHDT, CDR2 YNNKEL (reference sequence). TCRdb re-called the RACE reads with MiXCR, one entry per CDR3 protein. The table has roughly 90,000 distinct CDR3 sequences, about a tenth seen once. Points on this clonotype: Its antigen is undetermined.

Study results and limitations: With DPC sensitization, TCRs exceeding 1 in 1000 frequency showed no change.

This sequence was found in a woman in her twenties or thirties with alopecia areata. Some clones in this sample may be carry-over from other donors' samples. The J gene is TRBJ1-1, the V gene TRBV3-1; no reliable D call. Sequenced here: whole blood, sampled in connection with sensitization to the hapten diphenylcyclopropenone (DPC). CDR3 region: CASSQLSDTEAFF. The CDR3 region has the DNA TGTGCCAGCAGCCAGCTTTCGGACACTGAAGCTTTCTTT.